This record looks at one T cell receptor (beta chain) sequence and its context. As originally analysed: The authors estimated nucleated cell counts from reference gene primer amplification. Profiling relied on immunoSEQ multiplex PCR, and the TCRdb table lists in-frame clones only, not all of them. V and J calls and clone size follow that table, whereas D and trimming were derived from the DNA. Of 55,000 to 70,000 clones listed, around nine tenths are singletons. This sample is drawn from a study of blood T cell repertoires in COVID-19. This CDR3 comprises 14 residues. Trimming shortened V by 0 bases and J by 8 bases, and 8 bases separated the two germline ends. Germline CDR1 LGHDT, CDR2 YNNKEL (reference sequence).

Sequences were obtained from peripheral blood. The sequence came from a human donor in a cohort sampled during active COVID-19. The chain employs TRBV3-1 (or the pseudogene TRBV3-2) and TRBJ1-6; maybe TRBD1 (6 bases). Here the CDR3 reads CASSQEGQYSPLHF. The CDR3 DNA is TGTGCCAGCAGCCAAGAAGGACAGTATTCACCCCTCCACTTT.